Below, 25 T cell receptor beta chains from the same sample are listed, as sequenced in a study of shared clonotypes between healthy human individuals. CD8 cells regarded as naive lacked CD45RO, were positively chosen for CCR7, and omitted terminally differentiated effector memory CD45RA+ cells. Produced via immunoSEQ multiplex PCR; TCRdb's table is partial and in-frame only. The sample includes millions of clones, around 93% of them seen just once. Sequenced material: naive CD8+ T cells from PBMCs. The receptors here all came from a man between 18 and 29 years old in good health. Some clones in this sample may be carry-over from other donors' samples.

The rearrangement links TRBV27 to TRBJ1-5; 9 bases match TRBD1. The J segment lost 5 bases and the V segment lost 4 bases, leaving 3 bases of the junction unmatched. The germline V gene encodes CDR1 MNHEY and CDR2 SMNVEV (reference sequence). The CDR3 consists of 14 residues. In DNA, the CDR3 is TGTGCCAGCAGTTGGACAGGGGAGGATCAGCCCCAGCATTTT. Translation: CASSWTGEDQPQHF.

This chain uses TRBV30 with TRBJ2-7; D unresolved. The V end lost 3 bases, the J end lost 2 bases, and 14 bases lay between the germline ends. This CDR3 comprises 14 residues. Per germline, CDR1 GTSNPN and CDR2 SVGIG (reference sequence). CDR3 nucleotides: TGTGCCTGGAGCACAATAGCAGTGGCCTACGAGCAGTACTTC. This sequence encodes CAWSTIAVAYEQYF.

The rearrangement links TRBV28 to TRBJ2-7; tentative D call: TRBD2 (6 bases). V lost 6 bases, J lost 0 bases, and 18 bases lay in between. The CDR3 has 16 residues. Germline V gene data show CDR1 as MDHEN and CDR2 as SYDVKM. The CDR3 here is CASSTPGEATSYEQYF. The DNA of the CDR3 is TGTGCCAGCAGCACGCCCGGGGAGGCGACCTCCTACGAGCAGTACTTC.

This chain joins TRBV27 and TRBJ1-5; the D is unclear. The CDR3 spans 16 residues. Trimming pared 2 bases from V and 3 bases from J, leaving 14 bases between. Germline V gene data show CDR1 as MNHEY and CDR2 as SMNVEV (reference sequence). The CDR3 sequence is CASSLIPASPNQPQHF. In nucleotides, the CDR3 is TGTGCCAGCAGTTTAATTCCGGCCAGCCCCAATCAGCCCCAGCATTTT.

The V gene is TRBV9, the J gene TRBJ2-2, with TRBD2 matching over 9 bases. CDR1 and CDR2 (germline): SGDLS, YYNGEE. Trimming removed 4 bases from V and 3 bases from J; junction bases left unmatched: 7. CDR3 length: 16 residues. The CDR3 sequence: CASSLPEREDTGELFF. The DNA for the CDR3 is TGTGCCAGCAGCCTCCCGGAGCGGGAGGACACCGGGGAGCTGTTTTTT.

V and J are TRBV4-2 and TRBJ1-3; D is undetermined. Trimming removed 0 bases from V and 0 bases from J, with 6 bases in between. CDR1 and CDR2 from the germline V gene are LGHNA and YNFKEQ. The CDR3 has 15 residues. DNA of the CDR3: TGTGCCAGCAGCCAAGATCTCGGCTCTGGAAACACCATATATTTT. Translating it yields CASSQDLGSGNTIYF.

CDR3 DNA: TGTGCCAGCACCGTGCGGGACAAATTACGCGATGAGCAGTTCTTC. It yields the protein CASTVRDKLRDEQFF. The chain employs TRBV2 and TRBJ2-1; D may correspond to TRBD1 or TRBD2 (6 bases each). V lost 7 bases and J 8 bases, leaving 21 bases between the germline ends. The CDR3 has 15 amino acids. Per the germline V gene, CDR1 is SNHLY and CDR2 is FYNNEI.

J is TRBJ2-6 and V is TRBV5-1, with D tentatively TRBD1 or TRBD2 (5 bases each). The CDR3 runs 16 residues. With 3 bases removed from V and 3 bases from J, the gap between germline ends came to 13 bases. Germline V lookup: CDR1 SGHRS, CDR2 YFSETQ. The CDR3 here is CASSWPEGFGANVLTF. In DNA, the CDR3 is TGCGCCAGCAGCTGGCCCGAGGGGTTTGGGGCCAACGTCCTGACTTTC.

CDR3 DNA: TGTGCCAGCAGTCGTCGACAGGGAGGAGAGACCCAGTACTTC. It yields the protein CASSRRQGGETQYF. The chain employs TRBV7-8 and TRBJ2-5; possible D gene TRBD1, 7 bases. The CDR3 totals 14 residues. V lost 6 bases to trimming and J lost 4 bases, with 15 bases between them. Germline V CDR1 and CDR2: SGHVS, FQNEAQ.

The V call is TRBV4-1, the J call TRBJ2-2, with D tentatively TRBD2 (6 bases). Germline-derived CDR1 and CDR2 are MGHRA and YSYEKL. This CDR3 has 16 amino acids. V gave up 1 base and J gave up 1 base, with 10 bases separating them. CDR3: CASSQVGGMNTGELFF. CDR3 nucleotide sequence: TGCGCCAGCAGCCAAGTTGGCGGGATGAACACCGGGGAGCTGTTTTTT.

This clone occurred once. The chain is built from TRBV5-1 and TRBJ2-7; perhaps TRBD1 as D (6 bases). Germline V lookup: CDR1 SGHRS, CDR2 YFSETQ. The CDR3 is made up of 18 amino acids. Trimming removed 2 bases from V and 2 bases from J, with 23 bases in between. The CDR3 region is CASSFGSTTGILPYEQYF. DNA of the CDR3: TGCGCCAGCAGCTTCGGCTCGACTACAGGGATTTTACCCTACGAGCAGTACTTC. The complete variable domain, with remaining parts taken from reference TRBV5-1 and TRBJ2-7, reads KAGVTQTPRYLIKTRGQQVTLSCSPISGHRSVSWYQQTPGQGLQFLFEYFSETQRNKGNFPGRFSGRQFSNSRSEMNVSTLELGDSALYLCASSFGSTTGILPYEQYFGPGTRLTVT.

V usage is TRBV28 and J usage is TRBJ2-5; maybe TRBD2 (5 bases). CDR3 length: 16 residues. The germline V gene encodes CDR1 MDHEN and CDR2 SYDVKM. With 3 bases removed from V and 5 bases from J, the gap between germline ends came to 19 bases. In DNA, the CDR3 is TGTGCCAGCAGTTTTAGGTCTGGAGTTTGGACTGAGACCCAGTACTTC. As protein: CASSFRSGVWTETQYF.

V gene TRBV7-9 combines with J gene TRBJ1-2, with 7 bases fitting TRBD1. The CDR3 is made up of 14 amino acids. V was pared by 4 bases and J by 6 bases, with 8 bases of the junction left unmatched. The germline gives CDR1 SEHNR, CDR2 FQNEAQ (reference sequence). Here the CDR3 reads CASSSVGGTDGYTF. CDR3 nucleotides: TGTGCCAGCAGCTCAGTGGGAGGGACAGATGGCTACACCTTC.

This chain connects TRBV11-3 to TRBJ2-2; TRBD1 aligns across 10 bases. From germline, CDR1 is SGHNT and CDR2 YENEEA. Trimming at V came to 1 base and at J to 3 bases, leaving 8 bases not matched to a gene. The CDR3 contains 18 residues. The CDR3 nucleotides are TGTGCCAGCAGCTTAGCCGACCCCGACAGGGGGCACACCGGGGAGCTGTTTTTT. This gives the protein CASSLADPDRGHTGELFF. The whole variable domain, remainder taken from reference TRBV11-3 and TRBJ2-2, is EAGVVQSPRYKIIEKKQPVAFWCNPISGHNTLYWYLQNLGQGPELLIRYENEEAVDDSQLPKDRFSAERLKGVDSTLKIQPAELGDSAVYLCASSLADPDRGHTGELFFGEGSRLTVL.

This rearrangement joins TRBV7-9 to TRBJ2-1; 7 bases match TRBD2. J was trimmed by 8 bases and V by 8 bases; bases with no gene match: 18. This CDR3 region has 16 residues. Germline V gene data show CDR1 as SEHNR and CDR2 as FQNEAQ (reference sequence). CDR3 protein: CASVSPLRLAWDEQFF. CDR3 DNA sequence: TGTGCCAGCGTTAGTCCCCTCAGACTAGCCTGGGATGAGCAGTTCTTC.

This clone has just one count. The chain couples TRBV27 to TRBJ2-7; TRBD1 agrees at 9 bases. Unmatched junction bases numbered 5, after V lost 6 bases and J lost 5 bases. The CDR3 is made up of 13 amino acids. Germline V CDR1 and CDR2: MNHEY, SMNVEV (reference sequence). CDR3: CASRDRGVDEQYF. The DNA for the CDR3 is TGTGCCAGCAGGGACAGGGGAGTGGACGAGCAGTACTTC.

This clone was picked up one time. J is TRBJ1-1 and V is TRBV4-2; D remains unclear. Germline CDR1 reads LGHNA; CDR2 reads YNFKEQ. V lost 1 base and J 0 bases, leaving 12 bases between the germline ends. The CDR3 covers 16 residues. The CDR3 protein is CASSQGAGFMNTEAFF. The CDR3 coding sequence is TGTGCCAGCAGCCAAGGAGCAGGATTCATGAACACTGAAGCTTTCTTT.

The V gene is TRBV11-2, the J gene TRBJ2-1; D gene unclear. The germline V gene encodes CDR1 SGHAT and CDR2 FQNNGV. This CDR3 is built from 15 residues. The V gene lost 0 bases and the J gene lost 3 bases, with 9 bases spanning the gap. The CDR3 region has the DNA TGTGCCAGCAGCTTAGATCTCAACAACTACAATGAGCAGTTCTTC. It translates to CASSLDLNNYNEQFF.

This sequence joins TRBV9 and TRBJ1-2; D call uncertain. CDR1 is SGDLS, CDR2 YYNGEE, per germline. The CDR3 has 13 amino acids. The V end was cut by 4 bases, the J end by 2 bases, with 9 bases between. CDR3: CASSHQANYGYTF. CDR3 in DNA: TGTGCCAGCAGCCACCAGGCAAACTATGGCTACACCTTC.

This clone was observed a single time. Different DNA sequences within this sample yield the same CDR3. The rearrangement joins TRBV11-3 to TRBJ2-5, with D possibly matching TRBD1 (6 bases). V was shortened by 5 bases and J by 4 bases, with 11 bases between the two germline ends. Germline CDR1 is SGHNT and CDR2 is YENEEA. CDR3 size: 13 residues. In nucleotides, the CDR3 is TGTGCCAGCAGCAATACAGGGCTAGAGACCCAGTACTTC. As protein: CASSNTGLETQYF.

This chain uses TRBV27 with TRBJ2-1; a possible D gene is TRBD1 (6 bases). V was cut by 4 bases and J by 15 bases, with 13 bases left in between. The V gene's germline CDR1 is MNHEY and CDR2 SMNVEV (reference sequence). The CDR3 totals 11 residues. The CDR3 region has the DNA TGTGCCAGCAGTTCCTTTAGGGGGACGTTCTTC. Its translation is CASSSFRGTFF.

This clone was found once. The chain links TRBV11-2 to TRBJ2-7; 7 bases are a match to TRBD1. V gave up 4 bases and J gave up 5 bases; unmatched junction bases: 2. The V gene's germline CDR1 is SGHAT and CDR2 FQNNGV. CDR3 length equals 12 residues. CDR3 sequence (DNA): TGTGCCAGCAGCTCCAGGGGGAACGAGCAGTACTTC. Translating it yields CASSSRGNEQYF.

The chain uses TRBV19 and TRBJ1-2; perhaps TRBD1 as D (6 bases). Trimming stripped 7 bases from V and 8 bases from J, with 44 bases between. The CDR3 spans 22 residues. Germline values: CDR1 LNHDA, CDR2 SQIVND (reference sequence). This CDR3 is CASTISALEGDRAIPTKRGYTF. The CDR3 DNA reads as TGTGCCAGTACCATATCGGCCCTAGAGGGGGATCGGGCCATTCCCACGAAAAGGGGCTACACCTTC.

The rearrangement links TRBV7-9 to TRBJ2-5; 8 bases are a match to TRBD2. This CDR3 is 16 amino acids long. V trimming: 5 bases; J trimming: 2 bases; junction bases outside the gene matches: 10. The V gene's germline CDR1 is SEHNR and CDR2 FQNEAQ (reference sequence). The DNA of the CDR3 is TGTGCCAGCAGCGCAGGGGTAGCGGGACCACAAGAGACCCAGTACTTC. It codes for CASSAGVAGPQETQYF. Drawing the rest from reference TRBV7-9 and TRBJ2-5, the complete variable domain is DTGVSQNPRHKITKRGQNVTFRCDPISEHNRLYWYRQTLGQGPEFLTYFQNEAQLEKSRLLSDRFSAERPKGSFSTLEIQRTEQGDSAMYLCASSAGVAGPQETQYFGPGTRLLVL.

CDR3 coding DNA: TGCAGCGGCCTGCTCGGCTACGAGCAGTACTTC. Protein product: CSGLLGYEQYF. This chain links TRBV29-1 with TRBJ2-7; D is ambiguous. V dropped 7 bases and J dropped 3 bases, with 10 bases sitting between them. CDR3 size: 11 residues. The germline V gene has CDR1 SQVTM and CDR2 ANQGSEA.